The subject of this entry is one T cell receptor beta chain. The target antigen is unknown. This sample was included in a study of blood T cells in healthy people across ages. With a J-beta primer mix and a sample-barcoded 5' primer, a second PCR ran about 7 to 12 cycles. CDR3-containing paired-end reads numbered at least 2.5 million in each sample. TCRdb re-called the 5' RACE reads through MiXCR, storing one row per CDR3 protein. The table lists under 2,000,000 distinct CDR3 sequences, about 49% of them singletons. The study's findings and limits: Roughly linear declines in TCR beta diversity per million T cells occurred with age.

Germline V gene sequence: CDR1 LNHNV, CDR2 YYDKDF (reference sequence). This CDR3 contains 14 residues. Deletions cut 1 base from V and 4 bases from J, with 10 bases between. Researchers isolated at least 6.5 million PBMCs per sample. Sequences were obtained from blood. The chain links TRBV15 to TRBJ1-2; D may be TRBD1 (5 bases). This clonotype originated in a woman between 35 and 50 years old in good health. CDR3 nucleotide sequence: TGTGCCACCAGCAGAGCCGGGGCGGTCTATGGCTACACCTTC. Its translation is CATSRAGAVYGYTF. The variable domain in full, completed from reference TRBV15 and TRBJ1-2, reads DAMVIQNPRYQVTQFGKPVTLSCSQTLNHNVMYWYQQKSSQAPKLLFHYYDKDFNNEADTPDNFQSRRPNTSFCFLDIRSPGLGDTAMYLCATSRAGAVYGYTFGSGTRLTVV.